This T cell receptor beta chain was recovered during a study of PD-L1 blockade in urothelial cancer. Only in-frame clones appear in the TCRdb table, and some are missing; sequencing was by immunoSEQ multiplex PCR. Among 20,000 to 30,000 clones, 86% were seen once, and the ten largest hold approximately 32%. This CDR3 is built from 15 residues. The receptor comes from a man aged 60 to 75 with urothelial cancer. V gene TRBV21-1 combines with J gene TRBJ1-2; TRBD1, the table's D call, was not compared with the DNA. TRBV21-1 is assigned pseudogene status. The sample was PBMCs, taken around atezolizumab (anti-PD-L1) treatment. The CDR3 region is CASSKGDRMNYGYTF. The CDR3 nucleotides read TGTGCCAGCAGCAAAGGGGACAGGATGAACTATGGCTACACCTTC.